This T cell receptor (beta chain) was retrieved from a study of T cell repertoires in cytomegalovirus infection (dated by TCRdb to between 2018 and 2020). Background for the entire study: Recently identified HLA-C-restricted CMV epitopes, whose presentation resists viral immunomodulation, were targeted by peptide stimulations together with well-studied HLA-B-restricted epitopes. Donor HLA type was relevant to the analysis, because carriage of CMV infection together with the matching HLA type was indicated by public TCR beta signatures. Results the study describes overall, beyond this receptor: In the ex vivo response, HLA-C-restricted CMV-specific TCR beta clonotypes were dominant, and in two of eight donors the single most frequent clonotype came from this HLA-C-restricted group. In both this cohort and an independent cohort of several hundred donors, the cumulative frequency of public TCR beta family members distinguished carriers of CMV infection plus the relevant HLA type.

Data came from an Illumina HiSeq 1500. TCRdb trimmed the raw reads at Q25, called clones with MiXCR and kept productive beta chains. Rows with one shared CDR3 protein collapse into an entry with the most common genes and DNA. This sample lists some 800,000 distinct CDR3 sequences; roughly 28% were detected once. The top ten constitute about an eighth of the sample. A note on this clonotype: Its specific antigen is unknown. No clone much larger than this one lies a single base away; base qualities are absent.

The sample's treatment or condition label is to be understood as: in vitro stimulation with specific CMV peptide epitopes to enrich CMV-specific T cells. The junction carries 7 bases between V and J, which are trimmed by 4 bases and 2 bases respectively. The germline V gene encodes CDR1 KGHDR and CDR2 SFDVKD. The CDR3 covers 13 residues, taking in both the cysteine and the phenylalanine. Only the CDR3 part of the read is kept: 39 bases, read in frame from the first base. The sequenced sample was cultured CD8+ T cells from PBMCs, obtained from culture after CMV antigen stimulation. This receptor was obtained from a human donor in good health (CMV status not recorded). Some clones in this sample may be carry-over from other donors' samples. The rearrangement joined TRBV24-1 to TRBJ1-2; the D gene is not confidently resolved. The CDR3 reads as follows: CATSETGNYGYTF. The DNA reads TGTGCCACCAGTGAAACCGGGAACTATGGCTACACCTTC.